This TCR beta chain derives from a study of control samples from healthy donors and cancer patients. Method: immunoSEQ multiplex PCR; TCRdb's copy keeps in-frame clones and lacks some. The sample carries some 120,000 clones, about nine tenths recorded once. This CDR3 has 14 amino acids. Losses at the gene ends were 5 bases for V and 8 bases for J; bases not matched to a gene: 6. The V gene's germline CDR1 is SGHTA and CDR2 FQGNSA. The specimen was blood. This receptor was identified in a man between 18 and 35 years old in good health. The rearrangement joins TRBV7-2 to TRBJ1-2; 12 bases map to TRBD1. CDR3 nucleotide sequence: TGTGCCAGCAGCCTGGGACAGGGGGCAGGCGGCTACACCTTC. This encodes CASSLGQGAGGYTF.